Sequencing of this T cell receptor (beta chain) was carried out in a study of T cells in localized non-small cell lung cancer. The study, taken as a whole, reports: Uninvolved adjacent lung had more T cell clonality than any other tissue, topping tumor. The tumor had only one region sequenced, so heterogeneity remains possible. Across samples, adjacent lung featured a median roughly 60 of the top 100 tumor clones. Elevated blood T cell density was associated with longer overall survival.

Between the trimmed V and J ends, which lost 5 bases and 8 bases, there was a span of 12 bases. The CDR3 has 12 amino acids. Germline V gene data show CDR1 as LNHDA and CDR2 as SQIVND (reference sequence). Measured with immunoSEQ multiplex PCR; TCRdb has only the in-frame clones, and not every one. The sample includes around 4,400 clones, 30% to 40% seen only once; the top ten take roughly 18%. About this clone: Its antigen is as yet unknown.

This material consisted of lung tumor tissue, taken before any cancer treatment. The chain joins TRBV19 to TRBJ1-2; the D is unclear. The sequence was collected from a man aged 35 to 69 with stage II squamous cell lung carcinoma. The CDR3 sequence is CASSFVLGGYTF. Written as DNA, the CDR3 is TGTGCCAGTAGTTTCGTACTGGGGGGCTACACCTTC. The full variable domain, with the rest looked up from reference TRBV19 and TRBJ1-2, is DGGITQSPKYLFRKEGQNVTLSCEQNLNHDAMYWYRQDPGQGLRLIYYSQIVNDFQKGDIAEGYSVSREKKESFPLTVTSAQKNPTAFYLCASSFVLGGYTFGSGTRLTVV.